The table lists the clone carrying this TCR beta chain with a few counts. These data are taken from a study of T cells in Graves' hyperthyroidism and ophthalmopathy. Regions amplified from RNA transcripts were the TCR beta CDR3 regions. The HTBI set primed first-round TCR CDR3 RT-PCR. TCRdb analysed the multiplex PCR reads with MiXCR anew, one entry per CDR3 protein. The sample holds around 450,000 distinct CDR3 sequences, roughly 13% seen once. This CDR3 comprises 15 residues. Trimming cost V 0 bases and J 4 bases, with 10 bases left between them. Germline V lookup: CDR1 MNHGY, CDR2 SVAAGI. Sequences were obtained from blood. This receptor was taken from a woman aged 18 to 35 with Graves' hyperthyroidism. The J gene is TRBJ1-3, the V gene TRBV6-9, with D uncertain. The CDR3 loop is CASSYSRQPGNTIYF. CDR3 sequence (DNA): TGTGCCAGCAGTTATTCCCGGCAGCCGGGAAACACCATATATTTT.